This entry concerns a single T cell receptor (beta chain). The data derive from a study of blood T cell repertoires in COVID-19. Turning to the study itself: Whether acute or convalescent, the COVID-19 samples came from the United States, Italy and Spain. T cells, B-cell-depleted T cells, or PBMCs provided the cDNA or gDNA that served as material.

Germline V gives CDR1 SNHLY, CDR2 FYNNEI. CDR3 length: 14 residues. V lost 6 bases, J lost 1 base, and 3 bases stayed unmatched. Methods used by the authors: Amplifying reference gene primers gave estimates of nucleated cell counts. Sequencing was performed with immunoSEQ multiplex PCR; in TCRdb, only in-frame clones are kept and a portion is missing. That table gives V, J and clone size, and the DNA gave D and trimming. The table shows tens of thousands of clones, with roughly 85% occurring only once. The sequence derives from a man older than 75 with acute or convalescent COVID-19. The sample consisted of peripheral blood. The V gene is TRBV2, the J gene TRBJ1-1, with 9 positions matching TRBD1. CDR3 DNA: TGTGCCAGCAGAGAACAGGGGGCGAACACTGAAGCTTTCTTT. Translating it yields CASREQGANTEAFF.